This passage covers 11 T cell receptor beta chains from one sample sequenced in a study of CD8 T cells in ankylosing spondylitis. TCRdb passed the 5' RACE reads through MiXCR, listing each CDR3 protein once. The sample holds 800,000 to 900,000 distinct CDR3 sequences, approximately 12% seen once. Their antigens are not known. General study results and limits: Several highly homologous variants formed a TCR beta motif that appeared characteristic of ankylosing spondylitis blood.

The sample taken for sequencing was blood, either unsorted or a sorted T cell fraction (not recorded which). The receptors shown here come from a male donor with ankylosing spondylitis.

The chain carries TRBV30 and TRBJ2-1; no definite D call. The germline V gene encodes CDR1 GTSNPN and CDR2 SVGIG (reference sequence). This CDR3 comprises 14 residues. The V end lost 3 bases, the J end lost 3 bases, and 12 bases lay between the germline ends. The CDR3 sequence: CAWSPGSGYNEQFF. CDR3 DNA sequence: TGTGCCTGGAGCCCCGGGTCCGGCTACAATGAGCAGTTCTTC.

This clonotype appeared a few times. J is TRBJ2-3 and V is TRBV20-1; D gene uncertain. Germline-derived CDR1 and CDR2 are DFQATT and SNEGSKA (reference sequence). The CDR3 is made up of 18 amino acids. Trimming took 3 bases from V and 1 from J, leaving 23 bases between them. CDR3 sequence: CSARQRGYRRSGTDTQYF. CDR3 DNA: TGCAGTGCTAGGCAGCGTGGCTATCGCCGGTCAGGCACAGATACGCAGTATTTT.

In this sample, this clonotype turned up a few times. The chain joins TRBV20-1 to TRBJ2-4, with TRBD1 as a possible D gene (5 bases). Trimming took 3 bases from V and 8 from J, leaving 14 bases between them. This CDR3 has 13 residues. Germline assignment: CDR1 DFQATT and CDR2 SNEGSKA (reference sequence). The chain's CDR3 is CSASWSQGDIQYF. Here the CDR3 DNA reads TGCAGTGCTAGTTGGTCTCAAGGGGACATTCAGTACTTC.

This clonotype appeared a few times. The chain combines TRBV20-1 with TRBJ2-3; perhaps TRBD1 as D (6 bases). Germline V gene lookup returns CDR1 DFQATT and CDR2 SNEGSKA (reference sequence). The CDR3 totals 13 residues. The V end was cut by 4 bases, the J end by 6 bases, with 14 bases between. The CDR3, as DNA: TGCAGTGCTATTTCGGGGACACACGATACGCAGTATTTT. The encoded protein is CSAISGTHDTQYF.

This chain uses TRBV5-1 with TRBJ2-7, with D perhaps TRBD1 (6 bases). V was trimmed by 0 bases and J by 2 bases, leaving 12 bases between them. This CDR3 spans 15 amino acids. Germline values: CDR1 SGHRS, CDR2 YFSETQ. CDR3: CASSLGTANTYEQYF. The DNA of the CDR3 is TGCGCCAGCAGCTTGGGGACAGCTAATACCTACGAGCAGTACTTC.

This clonotype was counted many times. The rearrangement links TRBV20-1 to TRBJ2-1; tentatively, D is TRBD1 (6 bases). Per germline, CDR1 DFQATT and CDR2 SNEGSKA (reference sequence). The CDR3 length is 14 residues. V was pared by 3 bases and J by 6 bases, with 15 bases between. This CDR3 is CSARGANRVNEQFF. CDR3 nucleotide sequence: TGCAGTGCTAGGGGGGCTAACAGGGTCAATGAGCAGTTCTTC.

In its sample, this clonotype was seen a few times. This chain links TRBV18 with TRBJ2-7, with D uncertain. CDR1 KGHSH and CDR2 LQKENI come from the germline V gene. Trimming cost V 6 bases and J 0 bases, with 9 bases left between them. CDR3 length: 13 amino acids. For the CDR3, the DNA is TGTGCCAGCTCCGGCGGAACCTCCTACGAGCAGTACTTC. Its translation is CASSGGTSYEQYF.

V usage is TRBV20-1 and J usage is TRBJ2-1; D uncertain. Germline lookup yields CDR1 DFQATT and CDR2 SNEGSKA (reference sequence). This CDR3 is built from 12 residues. V was trimmed by 1 base and J by 6 bases, leaving 7 bases between them. The CDR3 bases are TGCAGTGCTAGAGTGGGTCCCAATGAGCAGTTCTTC. This encodes CSARVGPNEQFF.

This chain links TRBV6-5 with TRBJ2-7; tentative D call: TRBD1 (5 bases). Per the germline V gene, CDR1 is MNHEY and CDR2 is SVGAGI. The germline V and J ends were trimmed by 10 bases and 3 bases, with 13 bases remaining between them. The CDR3 is 12 amino acids. For the CDR3, the DNA is TGTGCCACCGAAGACAGCAACTACGAGCAGTACTTC. Its translation: CATEDSNYEQYF.

This chain uses TRBV30 with TRBJ1-1; D is possibly TRBD1 (5 bases). V dropped 0 bases and J dropped 1 base, with 12 bases sitting between them. Germline V gene lookup returns CDR1 GTSNPN and CDR2 SVGIG (reference sequence). This CDR3 spans 15 amino acids. The CDR3 coding sequence is TGTGCCTGGAGTGTTGGGGGACTGGGGAACACTGAAGCTTTCTTT. The encoded protein is CAWSVGGLGNTEAFF. The whole variable domain, filled in from reference TRBV30 and TRBJ1-1, reads SQTIHQWPATLVQPVGSPLSLECTVEGTSNPNLYWYRQAAGRGLQLLFYSVGIGQISSEVPQNLSASRPQDRQFILSSKKLLLSDSGFYLCAWSVGGLGNTEAFFGQGTRLTVV.

V usage is TRBV15 and J usage is TRBJ2-1; possibly TRBD1 for D (6 bases). This CDR3 is built from 18 residues. The germline gives CDR1 LNHNV, CDR2 YYDKDF (reference sequence). Trimming pared 0 bases from V and 3 bases from J, leaving 18 bases between. The CDR3 DNA reads TGTGCCACCAGCAGAGATCTCCTATATGGGGACAACTACAATGAGCAGTTCTTC. Translation gives CATSRDLLYGDNYNEQFF.